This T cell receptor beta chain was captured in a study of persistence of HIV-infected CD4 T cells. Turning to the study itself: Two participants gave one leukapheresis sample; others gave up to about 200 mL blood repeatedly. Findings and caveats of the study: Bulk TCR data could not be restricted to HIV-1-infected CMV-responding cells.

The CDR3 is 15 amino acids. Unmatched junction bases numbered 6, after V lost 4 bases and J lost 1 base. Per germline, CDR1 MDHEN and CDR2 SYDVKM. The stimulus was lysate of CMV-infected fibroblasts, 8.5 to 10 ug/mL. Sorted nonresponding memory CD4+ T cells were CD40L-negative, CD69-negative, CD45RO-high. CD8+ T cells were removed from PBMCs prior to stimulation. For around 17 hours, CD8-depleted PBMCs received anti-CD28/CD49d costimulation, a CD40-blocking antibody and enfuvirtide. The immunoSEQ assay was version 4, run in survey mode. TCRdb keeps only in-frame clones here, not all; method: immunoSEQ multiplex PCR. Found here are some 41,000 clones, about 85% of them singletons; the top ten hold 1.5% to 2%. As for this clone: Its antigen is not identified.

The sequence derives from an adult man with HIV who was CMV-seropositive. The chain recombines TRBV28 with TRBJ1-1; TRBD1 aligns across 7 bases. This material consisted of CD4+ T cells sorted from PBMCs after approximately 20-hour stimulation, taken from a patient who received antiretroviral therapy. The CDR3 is CASSSQGSGNTEAFF. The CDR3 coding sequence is TGTGCCAGCAGTTCACAGGGGAGTGGGAACACTGAAGCTTTCTTT.